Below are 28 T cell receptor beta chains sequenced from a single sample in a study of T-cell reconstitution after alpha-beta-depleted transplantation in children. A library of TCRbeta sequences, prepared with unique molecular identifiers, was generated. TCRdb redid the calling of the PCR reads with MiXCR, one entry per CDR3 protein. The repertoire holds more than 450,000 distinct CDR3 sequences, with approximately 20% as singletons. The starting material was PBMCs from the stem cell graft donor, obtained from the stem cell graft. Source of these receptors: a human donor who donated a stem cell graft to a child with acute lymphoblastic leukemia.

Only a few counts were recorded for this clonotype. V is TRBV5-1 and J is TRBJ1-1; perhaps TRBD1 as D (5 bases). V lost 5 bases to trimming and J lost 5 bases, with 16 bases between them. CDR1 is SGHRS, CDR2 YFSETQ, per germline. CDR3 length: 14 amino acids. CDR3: CASRDGTVITEAFF. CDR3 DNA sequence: TGCGCCAGCAGGGACGGGACGGTTATTACTGAAGCTTTCTTT.

The CDR3 here is CASRWEDSYVLDSGNTIYF. Written as DNA, the CDR3 is TGTGCCAGCCGATGGGAGGACAGCTATGTTTTAGACTCTGGAAACACCATATATTTT. The chain carries TRBV6-5 and TRBJ1-3, with D perhaps matching TRBD1 (6 bases). Germline V CDR1 and CDR2: MNHEY, SVGAGI. Trimming cost V 8 bases and J 0 bases, with 26 bases left between them. CDR3 length equals 19 residues.

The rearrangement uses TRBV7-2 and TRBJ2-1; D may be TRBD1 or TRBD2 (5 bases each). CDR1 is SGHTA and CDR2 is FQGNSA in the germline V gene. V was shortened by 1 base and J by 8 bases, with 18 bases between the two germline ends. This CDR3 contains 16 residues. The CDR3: CASSLVLLAGGHEQFF. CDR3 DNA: TGTGCCAGCAGCTTAGTGTTGCTAGCTGGGGGACATGAGCAGTTCTTC.

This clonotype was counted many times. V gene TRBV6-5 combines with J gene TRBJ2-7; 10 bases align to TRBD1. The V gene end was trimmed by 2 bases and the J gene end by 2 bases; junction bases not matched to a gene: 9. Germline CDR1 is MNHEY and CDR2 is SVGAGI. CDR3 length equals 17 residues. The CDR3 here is CASSYDFGTGVPYEQYF. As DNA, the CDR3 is TGTGCCAGCAGTTACGACTTCGGGACAGGGGTTCCCTACGAGCAGTACTTC.

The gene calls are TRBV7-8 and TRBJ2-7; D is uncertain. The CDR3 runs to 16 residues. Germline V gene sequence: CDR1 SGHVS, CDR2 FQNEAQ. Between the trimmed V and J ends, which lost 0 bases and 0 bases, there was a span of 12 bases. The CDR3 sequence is CASSLAPSPYSYEQYF. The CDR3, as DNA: TGTGCCAGCAGCTTAGCGCCGTCCCCTTACTCCTACGAGCAGTACTTC.

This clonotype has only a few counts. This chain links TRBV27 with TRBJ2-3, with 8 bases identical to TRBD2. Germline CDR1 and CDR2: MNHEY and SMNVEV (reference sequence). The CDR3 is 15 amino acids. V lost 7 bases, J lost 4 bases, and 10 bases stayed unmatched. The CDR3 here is CASIRTGGAPDTQYF. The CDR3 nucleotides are TGTGCCAGCATTCGGACCGGGGGGGCCCCAGATACGCAGTATTTT.

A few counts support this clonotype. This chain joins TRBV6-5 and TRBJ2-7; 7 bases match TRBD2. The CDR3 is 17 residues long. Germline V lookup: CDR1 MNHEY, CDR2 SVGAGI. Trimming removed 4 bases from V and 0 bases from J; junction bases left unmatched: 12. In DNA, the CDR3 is TGTGCCAGCAGTTCCCAACCCCTAGCGGCCAGCTCCTACGAGCAGTACTTC. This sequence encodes CASSSQPLAASSYEQYF.

CDR3 region: CASSLPDSEIQETQYF. Here the CDR3 DNA reads TGTGCCAGCAGCTTACCCGACAGCGAGATACAAGAGACCCAGTACTTC. The rearrangement uses TRBV7-9 and TRBJ2-5; a possible D gene is TRBD1 (5 bases). V gave up 2 bases and J gave up 2 bases, with 15 bases separating them. Germline V lookup: CDR1 SEHNR, CDR2 FQNEAQ (reference sequence). The CDR3 totals 16 residues.

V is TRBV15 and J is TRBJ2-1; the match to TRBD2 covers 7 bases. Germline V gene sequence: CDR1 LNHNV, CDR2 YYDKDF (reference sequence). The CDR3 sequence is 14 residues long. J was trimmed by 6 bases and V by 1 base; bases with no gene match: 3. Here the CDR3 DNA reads TGTGCCACCAGCAGAGGGGCGGGAGTCAATGAGCAGTTCTTC. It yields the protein CATSRGAGVNEQFF.

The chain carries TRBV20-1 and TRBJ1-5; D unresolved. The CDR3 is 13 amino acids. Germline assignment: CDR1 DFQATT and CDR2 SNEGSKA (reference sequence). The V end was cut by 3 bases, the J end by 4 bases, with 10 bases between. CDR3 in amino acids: CSASGRVNQPQHF. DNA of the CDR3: TGCAGTGCTAGTGGGCGGGTAAATCAGCCCCAGCATTTT.

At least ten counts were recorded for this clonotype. The CDR3 region has the DNA TGTGCCAGCAGTATTACCGGACAGGGAAACATTCAGTACTTC. It translates to CASSITGQGNIQYF. The chain couples TRBV2 to TRBJ2-4, with 8 bases lining up with TRBD1. Looked up from germline, CDR1 is SNHLY and CDR2 is FYNNEI. J gave up 6 bases and V 5 bases, and 6 bases lay outside the gene matches. The CDR3 consists of 14 residues.

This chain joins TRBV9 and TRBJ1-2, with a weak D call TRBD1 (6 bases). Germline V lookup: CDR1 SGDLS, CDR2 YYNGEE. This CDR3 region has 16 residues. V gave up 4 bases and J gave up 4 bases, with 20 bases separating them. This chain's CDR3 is CASSFRRDTQTYGYTF. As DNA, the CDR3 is TGTGCCAGCAGCTTCCGCCGGGACACCCAAACCTATGGCTACACCTTC. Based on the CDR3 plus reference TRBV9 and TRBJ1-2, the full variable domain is DSGVTQTPKHLITATGQRVTLRCSPRSGDLSVYWYQQSLDQGLQFLIQYYNGEERAKGNILERFSAQQFPDLHSELNLSSLELGDSALYFCASSFRRDTQTYGYTFGSGTRLTVV.

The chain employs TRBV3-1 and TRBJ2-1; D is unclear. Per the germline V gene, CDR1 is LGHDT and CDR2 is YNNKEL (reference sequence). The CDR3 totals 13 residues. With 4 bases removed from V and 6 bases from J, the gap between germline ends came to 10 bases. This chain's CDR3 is CASSLSPLNEQFF. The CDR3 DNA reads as TGTGCCAGCAGCCTGAGTCCACTCAATGAGCAGTTCTTC.

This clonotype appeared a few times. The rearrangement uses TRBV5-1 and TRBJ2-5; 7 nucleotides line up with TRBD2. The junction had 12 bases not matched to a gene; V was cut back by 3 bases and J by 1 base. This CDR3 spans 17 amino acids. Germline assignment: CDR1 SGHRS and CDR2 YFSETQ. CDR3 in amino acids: CASSWGGWSGVQETQYF. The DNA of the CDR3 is TGCGCCAGCAGCTGGGGGGGATGGTCGGGAGTCCAAGAGACCCAGTACTTC.

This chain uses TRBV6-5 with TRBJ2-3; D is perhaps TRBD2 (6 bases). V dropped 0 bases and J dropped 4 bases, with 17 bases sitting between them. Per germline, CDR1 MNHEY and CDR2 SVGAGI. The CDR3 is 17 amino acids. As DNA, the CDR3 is TGTGCCAGCAGTTACTCGCGACGGGAGATCCCCCCAGATACGCAGTATTTT. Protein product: CASSYSRREIPPDTQYF.

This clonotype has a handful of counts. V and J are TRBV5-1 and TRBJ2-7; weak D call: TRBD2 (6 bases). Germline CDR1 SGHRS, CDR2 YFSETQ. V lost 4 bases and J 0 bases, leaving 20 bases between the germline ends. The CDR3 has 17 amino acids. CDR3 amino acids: CASSRPGGTLSSYEQYF. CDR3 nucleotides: TGCGCCAGCAGCCGCCCCGGAGGGACCCTGAGCTCCTACGAGCAGTACTTC. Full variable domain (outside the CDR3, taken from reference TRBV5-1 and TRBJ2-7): KAGVTQTPRYLIKTRGQQVTLSCSPISGHRSVSWYQQTPGQGLQFLFEYFSETQRNKGNFPGRFSGRQFSNSRSEMNVSTLELGDSALYLCASSRPGGTLSSYEQYFGPGTRLTVT.

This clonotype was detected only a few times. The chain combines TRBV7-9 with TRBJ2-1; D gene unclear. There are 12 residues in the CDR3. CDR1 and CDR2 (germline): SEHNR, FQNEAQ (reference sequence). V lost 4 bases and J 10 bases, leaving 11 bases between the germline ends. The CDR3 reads CASSSARIEQFF. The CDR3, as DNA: TGTGCCAGCAGCTCCGCCCGTATCGAGCAGTTCTTC.

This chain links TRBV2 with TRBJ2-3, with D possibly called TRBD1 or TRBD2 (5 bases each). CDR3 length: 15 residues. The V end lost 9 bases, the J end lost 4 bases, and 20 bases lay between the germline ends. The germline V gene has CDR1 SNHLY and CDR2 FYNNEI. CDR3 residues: CASLGPTIGADTQYF. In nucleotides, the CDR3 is TGTGCCAGTCTGGGACCCACAATCGGGGCAGATACGCAGTATTTT.

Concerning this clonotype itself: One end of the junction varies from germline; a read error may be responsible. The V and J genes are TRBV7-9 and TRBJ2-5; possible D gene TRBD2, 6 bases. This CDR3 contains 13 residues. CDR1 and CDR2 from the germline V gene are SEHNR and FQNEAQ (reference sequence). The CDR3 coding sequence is TGTGACAGCAGGGATGGACTACACCAGACCCAGTACTTC. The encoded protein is CDSRDGLHQTQYF.

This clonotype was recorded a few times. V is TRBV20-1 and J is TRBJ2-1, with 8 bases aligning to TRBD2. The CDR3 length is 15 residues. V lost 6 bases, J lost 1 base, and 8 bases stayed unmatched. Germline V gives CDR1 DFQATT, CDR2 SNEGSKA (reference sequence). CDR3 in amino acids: CSAPGASGSYNEQFF. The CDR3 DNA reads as TGCAGTGCCCCCGGGGCTAGCGGGTCCTACAATGAGCAGTTCTTC.

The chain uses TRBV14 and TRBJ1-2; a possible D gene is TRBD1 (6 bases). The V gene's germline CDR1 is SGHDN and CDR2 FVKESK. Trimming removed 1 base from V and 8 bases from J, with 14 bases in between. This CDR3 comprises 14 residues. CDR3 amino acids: CASSQVSRGDGYTF. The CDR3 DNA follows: TGTGCCAGCAGCCAAGTGTCGAGGGGGGACGGCTACACCTTC.

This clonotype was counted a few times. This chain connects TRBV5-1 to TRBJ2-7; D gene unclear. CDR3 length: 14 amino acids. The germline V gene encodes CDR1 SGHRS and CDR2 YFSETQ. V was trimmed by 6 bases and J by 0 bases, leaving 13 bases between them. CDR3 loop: CASKLQVSSYEQYF. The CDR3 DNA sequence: TGCGCCAGCAAGCTCCAGGTCTCCTCCTACGAGCAGTACTTC.

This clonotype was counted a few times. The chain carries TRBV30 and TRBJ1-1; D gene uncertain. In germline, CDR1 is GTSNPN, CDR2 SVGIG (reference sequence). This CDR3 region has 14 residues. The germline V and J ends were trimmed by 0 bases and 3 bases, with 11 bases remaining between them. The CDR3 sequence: CAWSVGLQYTEAFF. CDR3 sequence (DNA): TGTGCCTGGAGTGTAGGACTCCAGTACACTGAAGCTTTCTTT.

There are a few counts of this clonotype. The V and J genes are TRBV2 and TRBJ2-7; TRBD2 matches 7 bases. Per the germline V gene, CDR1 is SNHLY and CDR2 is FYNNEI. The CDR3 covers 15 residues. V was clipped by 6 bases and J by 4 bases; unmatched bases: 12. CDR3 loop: CASSLEWGGGYEQYF. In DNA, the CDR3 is TGTGCCAGCAGCCTCGAGTGGGGGGGGGGATACGAGCAGTACTTC.

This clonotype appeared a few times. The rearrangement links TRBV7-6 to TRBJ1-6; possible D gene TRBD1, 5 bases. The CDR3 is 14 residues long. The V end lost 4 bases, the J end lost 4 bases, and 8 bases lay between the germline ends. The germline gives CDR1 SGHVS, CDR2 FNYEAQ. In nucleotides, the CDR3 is TGTGCCAGCAGCTCGACAGAATATAATTCACCCCTCCACTTT. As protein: CASSSTEYNSPLHF.

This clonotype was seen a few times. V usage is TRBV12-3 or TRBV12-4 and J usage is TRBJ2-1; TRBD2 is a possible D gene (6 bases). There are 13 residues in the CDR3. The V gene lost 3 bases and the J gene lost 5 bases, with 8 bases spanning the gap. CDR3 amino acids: CASSLRENNEQFF. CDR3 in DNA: TGTGCCAGCAGTTTGCGGGAAAACAATGAGCAGTTCTTC.

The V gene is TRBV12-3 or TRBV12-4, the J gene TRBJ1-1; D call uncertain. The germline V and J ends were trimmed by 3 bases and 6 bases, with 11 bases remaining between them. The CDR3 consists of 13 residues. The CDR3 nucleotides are TGTGCCAGCAGTTTTGCAGGTCTCTCTGAAGCTTTCTTT. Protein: CASSFAGLSEAFF.

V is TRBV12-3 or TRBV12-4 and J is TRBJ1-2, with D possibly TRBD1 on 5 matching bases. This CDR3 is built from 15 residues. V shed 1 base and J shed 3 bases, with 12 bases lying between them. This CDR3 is CASSLGGLSHYGYTF. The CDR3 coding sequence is TGTGCCAGCAGTTTAGGGGGACTTTCTCACTATGGCTACACCTTC.